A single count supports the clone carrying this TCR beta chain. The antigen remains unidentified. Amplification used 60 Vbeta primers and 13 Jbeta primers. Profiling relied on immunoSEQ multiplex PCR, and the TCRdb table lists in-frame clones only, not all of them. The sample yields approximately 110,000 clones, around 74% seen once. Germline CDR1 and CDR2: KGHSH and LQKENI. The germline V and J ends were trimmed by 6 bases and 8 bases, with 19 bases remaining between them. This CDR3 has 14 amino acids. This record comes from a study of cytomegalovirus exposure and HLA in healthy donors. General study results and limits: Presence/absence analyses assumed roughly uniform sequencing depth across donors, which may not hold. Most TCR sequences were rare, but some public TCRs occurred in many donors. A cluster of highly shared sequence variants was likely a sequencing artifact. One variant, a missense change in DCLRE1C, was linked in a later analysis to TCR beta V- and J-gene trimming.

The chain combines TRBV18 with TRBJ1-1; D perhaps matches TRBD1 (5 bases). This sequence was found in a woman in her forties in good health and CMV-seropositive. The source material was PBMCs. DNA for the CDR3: TGTGCCAGCTCTCCCCGACAGAATAAGGGGGAAGCTTTCTTT. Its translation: CASSPRQNKGEAFF.